Given below is one T cell receptor beta chain in context. This CDR3 has 12 amino acids. Germline CDR1 reads ENHRY; CDR2 reads SYGVKD. V lost 10 bases and J lost 5, with 14 bases in between. TCRdb's table, derived via immunoSEQ multiplex PCR, lists solely in-frame clones and lacks some. The sample includes about 670,000 clones, about 87% of them seen just once. This sample stems from a study of blood T cell repertoires in COVID-19. Study overall: Both acute and convalescent COVID-19 samples were obtained from the United States, Italy and Spain.

Sequenced input: peripheral blood. V gene TRBV10-3 combines with J gene TRBJ1-1, with D perhaps matching TRBD1 (6 bases). The source is a woman between 18 and 29 years old with acute or convalescent COVID-19. CDR3: CASQQGGTEAFF. CDR3 DNA: TGTGCCAGTCAACAGGGTGGAACTGAAGCTTTCTTT.